What follows describes a single T cell receptor beta chain. Its antigen is not known. This sample is part of a study of cytomegalovirus exposure and HLA in healthy donors. Study outcomes and limitations: Earlier analysis yielded a pattern in which most TCR beta V segments were productive about 90% or about 30% of the time.

This PCR relied on a set of 60 Vbeta primers and 13 Jbeta primers. Profiled with immunoSEQ multiplex PCR; TCRdb holds only in-frame clones, not every one. The specimen's table records around 210,000 clones. The clonotype was recovered from a girl aged 2-9 years in good health and CMV-seropositive. The sequenced sample consisted of PBMCs.

CDR3 loop: CASSHRATSGRAVDTQYF. CDR3 in DNA: TGTGCCAGCAGCCATCGGGCTACTAGCGGGAGGGCCGTTGATACGCAGTATTTT. The gene calls are TRBV14 and TRBJ2-3; 13 positions match TRBD2. The germline V gene encodes CDR1 SGHDN and CDR2 FVKESK. This CDR3 comprises 18 residues. V shed 3 bases and J 6 bases; nucleotides not matched to a gene: 12.